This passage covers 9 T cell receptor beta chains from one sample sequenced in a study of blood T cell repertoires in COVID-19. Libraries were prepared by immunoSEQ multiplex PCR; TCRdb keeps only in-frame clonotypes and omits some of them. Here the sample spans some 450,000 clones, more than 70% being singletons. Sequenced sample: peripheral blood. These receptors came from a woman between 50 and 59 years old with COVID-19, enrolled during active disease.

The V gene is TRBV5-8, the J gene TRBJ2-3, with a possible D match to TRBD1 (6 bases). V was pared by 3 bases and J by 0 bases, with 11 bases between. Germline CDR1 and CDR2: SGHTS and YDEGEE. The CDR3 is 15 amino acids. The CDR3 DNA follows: TGTGCCAGCAGCTCTACAGGGCTGAGCACAGATACGCAGTATTTT. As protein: CASSSTGLSTDTQYF.

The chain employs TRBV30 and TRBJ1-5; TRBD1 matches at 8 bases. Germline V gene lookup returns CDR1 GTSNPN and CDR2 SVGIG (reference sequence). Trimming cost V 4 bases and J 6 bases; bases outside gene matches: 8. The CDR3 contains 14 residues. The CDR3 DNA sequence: TGTGCCTGGAACGACGACAGGGGAAGTCAGCCCCAGCATTTT. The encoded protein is CAWNDDRGSQPQHF.

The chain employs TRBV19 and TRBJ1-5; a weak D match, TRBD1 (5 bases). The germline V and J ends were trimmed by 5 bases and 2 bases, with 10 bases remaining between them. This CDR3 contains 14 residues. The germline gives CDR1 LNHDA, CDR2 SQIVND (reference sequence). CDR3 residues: CASSLGGGNQPQHF. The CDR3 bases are TGTGCCAGTAGTTTGGGAGGGGGCAATCAGCCCCAGCATTTT.

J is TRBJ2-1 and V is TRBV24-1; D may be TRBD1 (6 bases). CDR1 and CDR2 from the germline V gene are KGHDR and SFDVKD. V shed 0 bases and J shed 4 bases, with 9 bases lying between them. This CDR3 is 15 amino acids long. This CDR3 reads CATSDLMDSYNEQFF. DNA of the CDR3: TGTGCCACCAGTGATTTGATGGACAGTTACAATGAGCAGTTCTTC.

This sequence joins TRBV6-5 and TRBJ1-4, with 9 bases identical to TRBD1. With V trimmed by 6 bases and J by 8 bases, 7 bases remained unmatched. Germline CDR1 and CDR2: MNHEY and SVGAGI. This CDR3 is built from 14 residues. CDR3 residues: CASRRTGDYEKLFF. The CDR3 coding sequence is TGTGCCAGCAGACGGACAGGGGATTACGAAAAACTGTTTTTT.

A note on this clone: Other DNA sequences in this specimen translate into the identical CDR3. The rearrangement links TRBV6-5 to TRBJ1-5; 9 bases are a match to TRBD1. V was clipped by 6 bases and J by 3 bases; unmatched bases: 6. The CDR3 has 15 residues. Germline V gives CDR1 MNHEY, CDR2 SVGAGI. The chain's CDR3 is CASRSDRGPNQPQHF. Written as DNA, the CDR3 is TGTGCCAGCAGATCGGACAGGGGCCCCAATCAGCCCCAGCATTTT.

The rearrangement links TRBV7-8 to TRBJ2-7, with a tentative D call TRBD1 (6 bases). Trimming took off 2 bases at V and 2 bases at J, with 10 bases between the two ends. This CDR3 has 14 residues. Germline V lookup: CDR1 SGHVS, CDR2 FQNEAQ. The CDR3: CASSLSRGAYEQYF. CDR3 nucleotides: TGTGCCAGCAGCTTATCCAGGGGAGCCTACGAGCAGTACTTC.

The CDR3 reads CASSLAVAREQYF. The DNA for the CDR3 is TGTGCCAGCAGCTTGGCCGTGGCGAGGGAGCAGTACTTC. The chain uses TRBV5-5 and TRBJ2-7; unclear D gene. Trimming removed 0 bases from V and 7 bases from J, with 11 bases in between. The CDR3 is 13 residues long. The germline V gene encodes CDR1 SGHKS and CDR2 YYEKEE (reference sequence).

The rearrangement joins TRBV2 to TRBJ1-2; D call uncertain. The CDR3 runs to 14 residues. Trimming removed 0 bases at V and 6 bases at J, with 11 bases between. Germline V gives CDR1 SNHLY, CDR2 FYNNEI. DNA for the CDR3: TGTGCCAGCAGTGAAGCGCTTGCGGCGGATGGCTACACCTTC. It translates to CASSEALAADGYTF.